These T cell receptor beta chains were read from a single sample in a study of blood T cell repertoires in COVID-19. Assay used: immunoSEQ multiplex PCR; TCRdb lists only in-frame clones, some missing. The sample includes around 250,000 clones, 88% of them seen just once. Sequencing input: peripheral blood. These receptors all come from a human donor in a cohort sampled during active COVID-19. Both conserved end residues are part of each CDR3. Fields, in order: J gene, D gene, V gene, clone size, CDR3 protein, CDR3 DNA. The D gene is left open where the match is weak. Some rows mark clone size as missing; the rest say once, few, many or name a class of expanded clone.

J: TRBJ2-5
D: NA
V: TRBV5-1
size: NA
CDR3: CASIRGETQYF
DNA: TGCGCCAGCATCCGGGGGGAGACCCAGTACTTC

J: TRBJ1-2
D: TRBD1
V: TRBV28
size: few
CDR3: CASSPLGQGSSYGYTF
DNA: TGTGCCAGCAGTCCACTGGGACAGGGGTCAAGCTATGGCTACACCTTC

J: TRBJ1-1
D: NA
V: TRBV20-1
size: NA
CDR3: CSASPSRGFTEAFF
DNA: TGCAGTGCTAGTCCCTCGAGAGGGTTCACTGAAGCTTTCTTT

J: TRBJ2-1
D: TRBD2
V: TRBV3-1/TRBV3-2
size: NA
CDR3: CASSQLGLEPYNEQFF
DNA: TGTGCCAGCAGCCAACTGGGACTAGAACCCTACAATGAGCAGTTCTTC

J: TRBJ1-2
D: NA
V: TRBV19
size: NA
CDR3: CASTPRAGGYTF
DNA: TGTGCCAGTACCCCAAGGGCGGGAGGCTACACCTTC

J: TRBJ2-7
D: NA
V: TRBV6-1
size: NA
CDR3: CASSEAVGGRYEQYF
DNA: TGTGCCAGCAGTGAAGCTGTGGGGGGAAGGTACGAGCAGTACTTC

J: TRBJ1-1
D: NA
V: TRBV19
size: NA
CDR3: CASSIWSYLRDTEAFF
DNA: TGTGCCAGTAGTATTTGGAGCTACCTGAGGGACACTGAAGCTTTCTTT

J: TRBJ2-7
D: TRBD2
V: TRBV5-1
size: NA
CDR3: CASSLSREGPYEQYF
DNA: TGCGCCAGCAGCTTGTCGCGGGAGGGCCCCTACGAGCAGTACTTC

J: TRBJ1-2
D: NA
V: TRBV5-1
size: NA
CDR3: CASSLSGGTDYGYTF
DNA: TGCGCCAGCAGCTTGAGCGGGGGAACGGACTATGGCTACACCTTC

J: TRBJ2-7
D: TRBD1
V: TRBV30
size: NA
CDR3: CAWRRQGSGEQYF
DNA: TGTGCCTGGAGACGACAGGGATCTGGAGAGCAGTACTTC

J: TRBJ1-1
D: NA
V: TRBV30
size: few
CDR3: CAWSVYRDTEAFF
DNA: TGTGCCTGGAGTGTATACAGGGACACTGAAGCTTTCTTT

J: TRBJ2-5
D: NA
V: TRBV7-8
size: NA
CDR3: CASSLGKARKPQETQYF
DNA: TGTGCCAGCAGCTTAGGAAAGGCTAGAAAGCCCCAAGAGACCCAGTACTTC

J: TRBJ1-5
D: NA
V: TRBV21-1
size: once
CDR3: CASSDESPGIGNQPQHF
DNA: TGTGCCAGCAGCGACGAAAGTCCGGGTATTGGCAATCAGCCCCAGCATTTT

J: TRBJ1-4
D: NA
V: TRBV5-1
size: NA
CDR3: CASSLFLAEKLFF
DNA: TGCGCCAGCAGCTTGTTTCTAGCTGAAAAACTGTTTTTT

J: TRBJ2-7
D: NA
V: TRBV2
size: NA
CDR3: CASSPVREQYF
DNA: TGTGCCAGCAGCCCAGTCCGCGAGCAGTACTTC

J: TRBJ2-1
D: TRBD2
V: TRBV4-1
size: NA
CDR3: CASSQGGGAGFTNEQFF
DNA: TGCGCCAGCAGCCAAGGGGGGGGAGCGGGGTTCACAAATGAGCAGTTCTTC

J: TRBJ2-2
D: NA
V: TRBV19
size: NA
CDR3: CASRWTARNTGELFF
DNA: TGTGCCAGTAGATGGACAGCTAGAAACACCGGGGAGCTGTTTTTT

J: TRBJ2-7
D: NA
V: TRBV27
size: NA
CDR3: CASKRQANYYEQYF
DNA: TGTGCCAGCAAAAGACAGGCCAACTACTACGAGCAGTACTTC

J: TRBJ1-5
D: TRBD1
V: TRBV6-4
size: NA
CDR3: CASSTGLNQPQHF
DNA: TGTGCCAGCTCGACAGGGTTGAATCAGCCCCAGCATTTT

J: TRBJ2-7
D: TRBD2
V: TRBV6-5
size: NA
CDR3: CASSFGTSLSYEQYF
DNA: TGTGCCAGCAGTTTTGGGACTAGCCTCTCCTACGAGCAGTACTTC

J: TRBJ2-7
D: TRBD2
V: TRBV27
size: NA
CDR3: CASSPTGLAGEYEQYF
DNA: TGTGCCAGCAGTCCCACCGGACTAGCGGGAGAGTACGAGCAGTACTTC

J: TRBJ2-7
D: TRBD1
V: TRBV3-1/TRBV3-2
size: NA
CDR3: CASSPLDRGVYEQYF
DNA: TGTGCCAGCAGTCCTCTGGACAGGGGGGTCTACGAGCAGTACTTC

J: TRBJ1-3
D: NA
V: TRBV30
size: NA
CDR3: CALSGTLKRDTIYF
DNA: TGTGCCTTATCCGGGACACTTAAAAGGGACACCATATATTTT

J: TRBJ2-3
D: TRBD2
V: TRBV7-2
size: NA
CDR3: CASSRFLAALRADTQYF
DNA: TGTGCCAGCAGCCGGTTTCTAGCGGCTCTTCGGGCAGATACGCAGTATTTT

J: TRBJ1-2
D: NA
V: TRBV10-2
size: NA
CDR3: CASSDFGITVTNYGYTF
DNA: TGCGCCAGCAGTGATTTCGGGATTACCGTAACCAACTATGGCTACACCTTC

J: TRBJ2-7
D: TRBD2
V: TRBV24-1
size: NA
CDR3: CATSDLRGTSGGSYEQYF
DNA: TGTGCCACCAGTGATTTGCGGGGGACTAGCGGGGGTTCCTACGAGCAGTACTTC

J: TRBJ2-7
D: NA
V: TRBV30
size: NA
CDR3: CAWSGRAPLEQYF
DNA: TGTGCCTGGAGTGGGAGGGCTCCCTTAGAGCAGTACTTC

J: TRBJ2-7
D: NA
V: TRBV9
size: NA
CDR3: CASSAGLGSYEQYF
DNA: TGTGCCAGCAGCGCGGGACTCGGGTCCTACGAGCAGTACTTC

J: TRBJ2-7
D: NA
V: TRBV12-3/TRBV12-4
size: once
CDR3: CASSKPSHYEQYF
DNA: TGTGCCAGCAGTAAGCCTTCGCACTACGAGCAGTACTTC

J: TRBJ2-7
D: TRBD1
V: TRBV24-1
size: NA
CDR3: CATSDLLDRGHYEQYF
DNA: TGTGCCACCAGTGATTTGCTCGACAGGGGGCACTACGAGCAGTACTTC

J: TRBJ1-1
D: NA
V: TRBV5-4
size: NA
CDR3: CASSFGGENTEAFF
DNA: TGTGCCAGCAGCTTTGGGGGGGAGAACACTGAAGCTTTCTTT

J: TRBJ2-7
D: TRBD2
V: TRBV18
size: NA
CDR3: CASSQSSGGLSYEQYF
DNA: TGTGCCAGCTCCCAGTCTAGCGGGGGCCTCTCCTACGAGCAGTACTTC

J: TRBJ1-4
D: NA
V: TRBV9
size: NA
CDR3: CASSTSPKESEKLFF
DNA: TGTGCCAGCAGCACTTCTCCAAAGGAGAGTGAAAAACTGTTTTTT

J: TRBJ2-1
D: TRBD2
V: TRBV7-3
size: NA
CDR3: CASSGTSGSSYNEQFF
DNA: TGTGCCAGCAGCGGGACTAGCGGGAGCTCCTACAATGAGCAGTTCTTC

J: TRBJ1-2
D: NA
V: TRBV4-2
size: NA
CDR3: CASSQDGRRGGFTNYGYTF
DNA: TGTGCCAGCAGCCAAGATGGCAGAAGGGGGGGGTTCACTAACTATGGCTACACCTTC

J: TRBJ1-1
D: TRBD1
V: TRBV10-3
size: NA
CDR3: CAISDPGGWGNTEAFF
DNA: TGTGCCATCAGTGACCCAGGGGGCTGGGGGAACACTGAAGCTTTCTTT

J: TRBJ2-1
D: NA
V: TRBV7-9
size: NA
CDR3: CASSLAPGSNEQFF
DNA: TGTGCCAGCAGCTTAGCACCAGGCTCCAATGAGCAGTTCTTC

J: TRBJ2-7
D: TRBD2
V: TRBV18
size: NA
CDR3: CASSPLIAGGSSYEQYF
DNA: TGTGCCAGCTCACCCTTGATAGCGGGAGGCAGCTCCTACGAGCAGTACTTC

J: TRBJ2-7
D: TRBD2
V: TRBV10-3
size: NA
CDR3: CVISVPGGGSSYEQYF
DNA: TGTGTCATCAGCGTTCCCGGGGGGGGAAGCTCCTACGAGCAGTACTTC

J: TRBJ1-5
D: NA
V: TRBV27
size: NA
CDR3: CASSFTGWQPQHF
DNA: TGTGCCAGCAGTTTTACAGGGTGGCAGCCCCAGCATTTT

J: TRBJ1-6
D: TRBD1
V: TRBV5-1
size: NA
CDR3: CASSPGQGDNSPLHF
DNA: TGCGCCAGCAGCCCAGGACAGGGGGACAATTCACCCCTCCACTTT

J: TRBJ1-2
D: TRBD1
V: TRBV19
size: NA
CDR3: CASSMRTGDYYGYTF
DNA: TGTGCCAGTAGTATGCGAACAGGGGATTACTATGGCTACACCTTC

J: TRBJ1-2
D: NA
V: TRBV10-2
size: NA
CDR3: CASSESGRSYGYTF
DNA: TGCGCCAGCAGTGAGTCAGGCAGGTCCTATGGCTACACCTTC

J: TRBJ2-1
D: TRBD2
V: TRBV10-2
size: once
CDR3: CASIDLAGGPSYNEQFF
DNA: TGCGCCAGCATTGATCTAGCGGGGGGGCCGTCTTACAATGAGCAGTTCTTC